This T cell receptor beta chain was recovered during a study of OX40 agonist ivuxolimab in advanced cancers. Overall study context: A partial response was reached by three patients: one with hepatocellular carcinoma and two with cutaneous melanoma.

Study-level findings and limits: Those patients achieving a partial response at 0.1-3.0 mg/kg showed among the lowest clonal expansion.

Note on this clone: What it recognizes is unknown.

The CDR3 length is 14 residues. Germline CDR1 and CDR2: SSHAT and FNYEAQ (reference sequence). V trimming: 5 bases; J trimming: 10 bases; junction bases outside the gene matches: 5. Profiled with immunoSEQ multiplex PCR; TCRdb holds only in-frame clones, not every one. Here the sample spans more than 12,000 clones, 80% to 95% being singletons. The sequenced sample was CD4+ or CD8+ T cells sorted from blood, obtained in a trial of the OX40 agonist ivuxolimab. This receptor was identified in an adult with an advanced solid tumor such as melanoma, head and neck, liver or kidney cancer. The chain links TRBV7-7 to TRBJ2-1, with TRBD2 matching over 13 bases. The CDR3 is CASSPGLAGTEQFF. The CDR3 DNA sequence: TGTGCCAGCAGCCCGGGACTAGCGGGGACCGAGCAGTTCTTC.